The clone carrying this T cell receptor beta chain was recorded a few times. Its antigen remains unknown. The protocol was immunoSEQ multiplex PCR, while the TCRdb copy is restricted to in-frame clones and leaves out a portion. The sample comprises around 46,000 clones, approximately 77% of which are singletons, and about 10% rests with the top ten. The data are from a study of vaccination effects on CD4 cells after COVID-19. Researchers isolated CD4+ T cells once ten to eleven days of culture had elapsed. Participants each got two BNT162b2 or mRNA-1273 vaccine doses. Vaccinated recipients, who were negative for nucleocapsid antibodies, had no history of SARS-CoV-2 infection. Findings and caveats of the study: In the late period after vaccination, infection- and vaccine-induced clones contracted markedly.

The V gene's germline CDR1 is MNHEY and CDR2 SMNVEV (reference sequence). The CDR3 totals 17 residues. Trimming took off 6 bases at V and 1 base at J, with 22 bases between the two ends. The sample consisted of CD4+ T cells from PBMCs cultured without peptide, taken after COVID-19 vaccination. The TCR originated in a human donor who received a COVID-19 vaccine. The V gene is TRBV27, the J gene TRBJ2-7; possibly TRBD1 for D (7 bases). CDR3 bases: TGTGCCAGCAGCTGGGGCAGGGGGGTAGTCGGGTCCTACGAGCAGTACTTC. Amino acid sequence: CASSWGRGVVGSYEQYF.